This TCR beta chain was sequenced in a study of CD8+CD57+ T cells in acquired aplastic anemia. Study overall: The average for DNA from sorted CD4+ and CD8+ cells was 3 to 3.5 ug.

Study findings and constraints: Shared by patients and controls, 25 to 30 CD8+ CDR3s were abundant in patients.

It was genomic DNA that served as the template for profiling TCR beta VDJ and CDR3. TCRdb processed the reads anew with MiXCR; each CDR3 protein has one entry. Of hundreds of thousands of distinct CDR3 sequences listed, 47% were seen once; the top ten hold 6.5% to 10%. A remark on this clonotype: Its target is not known.

CDR3 length: 18 amino acids. J gave up 6 bases and V 3 bases, and 16 bases lay outside the gene matches. The germline V gene encodes CDR1 MDHEN and CDR2 SYDVKM. Patients who underwent sequencing had shown CD8+CD57+ cell expansion by flow cytometry. The sequence came from a human donor with aplastic anemia. The chain links TRBV28 to TRBJ2-1, with 8 bases fitting TRBD2. Sequencing input: sorted CD4+, CD8+, or CD8+CD57+ T cells (not recorded which) from PBMCs. The CDR3 reads CASSFKATSEKATNEQFF. CDR3 sequence (DNA): TGTGCCAGCAGTTTTAAGGCGACTAGCGAGAAAGCTACCAATGAGCAGTTCTTC.